Given below is one T cell receptor (beta chain) in context. Its antigen is undetermined. This CDR3 comprises 15 residues. V was cut by 0 bases and J by 7 bases, with 13 bases left in between. Germline lookup yields CDR1 MGHRA and CDR2 YSYEKL. Chemo-refractory metastatic non-small-cell lung cancer patients received focal radiation with ipilimumab CTLA-4 blockade. The method was immunoSEQ multiplex PCR; TCRdb's version includes in-frame clones alone and lacks a portion of them. The sample has about 87,000 clones, roughly 86% seen once. The data derive from a study of radiotherapy plus CTLA-4 blockade in lung cancer. Turning to the study itself: Objective responses were documented in around a sixth of patients, with disease control in about 28%.

Study-level findings and limits: Radiotherapy was combined with ipilimumab, and tumor-derived TCR clones then expanded in blood. Response was reportedly best predicted by early blood T cell clone dynamics, with interferon-beta.

The clonotype originates from a human donor with non-small cell lung cancer that progressed on radiotherapy plus ipilimumab. J is TRBJ2-1 and V is TRBV4-1; no firm D call. The sample in question was peripheral blood, obtained from a patient treated with radiotherapy plus ipilimumab. The CDR3 bases are TGCGCCAGCAGCCAAGAGCTGTCCCTGGGGAATGAGCAGTTCTTC. It is translated as CASSQELSLGNEQFF.